The following is a T cell receptor beta chain sequence with its context. Its antigen is not identified. Assay: immunoSEQ multiplex PCR; the TCRdb copy retains only in-frame clones and omits some. The sample lists about 11,000 clones, 70% to 80% seen once, with around a tenth in the top ten. Germline V gene sequence: CDR1 SEHNR, CDR2 FQNEAQ (reference sequence). Unmatched junction bases numbered 5, after V lost 5 bases and J lost 4 bases. The CDR3 runs to 13 residues. The data were taken from a study of somatic mutations in cytotoxic T cells in rheumatoid arthritis. The overall study: The researchers flow-sorted some T-cell populations stained with V beta antibodies and got nearly 100% purity, and these included V beta1+ cells sequenced for TCRB. Study-wide findings and caveats: A rise in CD8+ clonality with age was seen in rheumatoid arthritis patients but not in healthy controls. The top CD8+ clone topped 20% of CD8+ cells in about an eighth of the roughly 65 patients.

Flow cytometry was used to check the purity of CD4+ and CD8+ cells, which had been isolated by positive magnetic bead selection. The sequencing sample was made of CD8+ T cells sorted from blood. The rearrangement links TRBV7-9 to TRBJ2-7, with TRBD1 matching over 7 bases. The clonotype comes from a woman aged 35 to 49 in good health. The CDR3 coding sequence is TGTGCCAGCAGCGAGACAGGGAAGTACGAGCAGTACTTC. Amino acid sequence: CASSETGKYEQYF.